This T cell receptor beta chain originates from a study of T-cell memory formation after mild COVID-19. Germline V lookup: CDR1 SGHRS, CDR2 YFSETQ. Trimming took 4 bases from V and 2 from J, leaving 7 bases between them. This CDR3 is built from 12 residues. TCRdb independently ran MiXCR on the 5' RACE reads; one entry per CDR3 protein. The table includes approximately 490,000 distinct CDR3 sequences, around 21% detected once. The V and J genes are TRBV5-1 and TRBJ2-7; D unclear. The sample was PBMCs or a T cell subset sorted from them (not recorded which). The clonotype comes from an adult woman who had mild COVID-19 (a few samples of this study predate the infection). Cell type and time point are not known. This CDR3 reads CASSHGPYEQYF. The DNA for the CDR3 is TGCGCCAGCAGCCATGGACCCTACGAGCAGTACTTC.